One and the same sample provided the 16 T cell receptor beta chains below, sequenced in a study of blood T cells in healthy people across ages. Next came a second PCR, run for about 6 to 11 cycles, which used a sample-barcoded 5' primer along with a J-beta primer mix. TCRdb processed the 5' RACE reads anew with MiXCR; each CDR3 protein has one entry. The repertoire includes 1,300,000 or so distinct CDR3 sequences, roughly 60% of them detected once, and 6.5% to 8.5% sits in the top ten. The sample consisted of blood. The receptors were gathered from a man younger than 35 in good health.

The chain's CDR3 is CASSFDAGTAKETQYF. The CDR3 bases are TGTGCCAGCAGCTTCGACGCCGGGACAGCCAAAGAGACCCAGTACTTC. The chain is built from TRBV7-9 and TRBJ2-7; 7 positions match TRBD1. The tail of the sequence fits TRBJ2-5 better, so the J call may be wrong. The germline gives CDR1 SEHNR, CDR2 FQNEAQ (reference sequence). CDR3 size: 16 residues.

The chain couples TRBV11-1 to TRBJ2-1; 12 bases agree with TRBD1. V was clipped by 2 bases and J by 4 bases; unmatched bases: 18. The germline gives CDR1 SGHAT, CDR2 FQDESV (reference sequence). The CDR3 runs 21 residues. In DNA, the CDR3 is TGTGCCAGCAGCTTATACGGGACAGGGGGCGAGCGGCCCTATCGTTACAATGAGCAGTTCTTC. It yields the protein CASSLYGTGGERPYRYNEQFF.

The chain has TRBV27 and TRBJ1-5; D is unclear. The CDR3 extends over 13 amino acids. Per the germline V gene, CDR1 is MNHEY and CDR2 is SMNVEV (reference sequence). The V and J ends lost 3 bases and 5 bases respectively, with 8 bases between them. The CDR3 loop is CASSFVGDQPQHF. CDR3 bases: TGTGCCAGCAGTTTCGTAGGAGATCAGCCCCAGCATTTT.

The chain uses TRBV6-5 and TRBJ2-7; D is unclear. CDR3 length: 13 residues. Deletions cut 6 bases from V and 3 bases from J, with 12 bases between. Germline CDR1 and CDR2: MNHEY and SVGAGI. CDR3 region: CASRPGPNYEQYF. DNA for the CDR3: TGTGCCAGCAGACCCGGACCAAACTACGAGCAGTACTTC.

This clonotype was detected a few times. This sequence joins TRBV5-1 and TRBJ1-2, with 11 positions matching TRBD1. Germline assignment: CDR1 SGHRS and CDR2 YFSETQ. The CDR3 spans 18 residues. Trimming removed 2 bases from V and 7 bases from J; junction bases left unmatched: 16. The chain's CDR3 is CASSLSTGTGGPVVGYTF. In DNA form, the CDR3 reads TGCGCCAGCAGCTTATCAACCGGGACAGGGGGACCGGTAGTTGGCTACACCTTC.

The rearrangement uses TRBV28 and TRBJ2-2; D call uncertain. This CDR3 is built from 15 residues. The germline CDR1 and CDR2 sequences are MDHEN and SYDVKM. V shed 3 bases and J shed 3 bases, with 11 bases lying between them. CDR3 protein: CASSFYVRDTGELFF. DNA for the CDR3: TGTGCCAGCAGTTTCTACGTTCGTGACACCGGGGAGCTGTTTTTT.

This chain connects TRBV12-5 to TRBJ2-3; 9 bases fit TRBD2. The junction had 4 bases not matched to a gene; V was cut back by 5 bases and J by 1 base. The germline V gene encodes CDR1 LGHNT and CDR2 FRNRAP. The CDR3 has 15 amino acids. CDR3 residues: CASGDSSGGTDTQYF. CDR3 in DNA: TGTGCTAGTGGTGACTCTAGCGGGGGCACAGATACGCAGTATTTT.

The chain uses TRBV2 and TRBJ1-1, with D possibly TRBD1 on 5 matching bases. Germline V CDR1 and CDR2: SNHLY, FYNNEI. V was cut by 7 bases and J by 12 bases, with 12 bases left in between. The CDR3 length is 10 residues. CDR3 coding DNA: TGTGCCAGCATGACAGACTCTCCTTTCTTT. Encoded protein: CASMTDSPFF. Combining the CDR3 with reference TRBV2 and TRBJ1-1 gives the whole variable domain EPEVTQTPSHQVTQMGQEVILRCVPISNHLYFYWYRQILGQKVEFLVSFYNNEISEKSEIFDDQFSVERPDGSNFTLKIRSTKLEDSAMYFCASMTDSPFFGQGTRLTVV.

The chain is built from TRBV4-1 and TRBJ2-7; D is unclear. The CDR3 contains 16 residues. Per germline, CDR1 MGHRA and CDR2 YSYEKL. V lost 1 base to trimming and J lost 0 bases, with 13 bases between them. The CDR3 loop is CASSQVPRMSSYEQYF. The CDR3 DNA sequence: TGCGCCAGCAGCCAAGTTCCTAGGATGAGCTCCTACGAGCAGTACTTC.

The genes are TRBV4-1 and TRBJ2-4; D is uncertain. The germline V and J ends were trimmed by 1 base and 14 bases, with 9 bases remaining between them. Germline V gene sequence: CDR1 MGHRA, CDR2 YSYEKL. This CDR3 is built from 11 residues. The CDR3 region is CASSQGAGKYF. CDR3 DNA: TGCGCCAGCAGCCAAGGGGCAGGAAAGTACTTC.

This clonotype was detected ten times or more. This chain connects TRBV6-1 to TRBJ1-2, with 8 bases aligning to TRBD1. From germline, CDR1 is MNHNS and CDR2 SASEGT. CDR3 length: 14 amino acids. Trimming at V came to 2 bases and at J to 3 bases, leaving 2 bases not matched to a gene. The DNA for the CDR3 is TGTGCCAGCAGTGAACAGGGGGCTTACTATGGCTACACCTTC. Its protein is CASSEQGAYYGYTF.

V usage is TRBV6-6 and J usage is TRBJ2-4; D is unresolved. The CDR3 covers 15 residues. Looked up from germline, CDR1 is MNHNY and CDR2 is SVGAGI (reference sequence). V lost 4 bases and J lost 0, with 10 bases in between. DNA for the CDR3: TGTGCCAGCAGTTCTTCTAGGGAAGCCAAAAACATTCAGTACTTC. Translated, it gives CASSSSREAKNIQYF.

This chain links TRBV7-8 with TRBJ2-5; D is unclear. The germline V and J ends were trimmed by 5 bases and 1 base, with 11 bases remaining between them. Germline V gene data show CDR1 as SGHVS and CDR2 as FQNEAQ. This CDR3 has 14 amino acids. The CDR3 is CASSVERIQETQYF. CDR3 coding DNA: TGTGCCAGCAGCGTAGAACGGATCCAAGAGACCCAGTACTTC. The variable domain in full, with the rest retrieved from reference TRBV7-8 and TRBJ2-5, is GAGVSQSPRYKVAKRGQDVALRCDPISGHVSLFWYQQALGQGPEFLTYFQNEAQLDKSGLPSDRFFAERPEGSVSTLKIQRTQQEDSAVYLCASSVERIQETQYFGPGTRLLVL.

The chain uses TRBV4-1 and TRBJ2-7; D is perhaps TRBD2 (6 bases). V was trimmed by 2 bases and J by 2 bases, leaving 13 bases between them. CDR1 and CDR2 (germline): MGHRA, YSYEKL. The CDR3 is made up of 15 amino acids. In DNA, the CDR3 is TGCGCCAGCAGCCAAATCGGCAGGAGGGCCTACGAGCAGTACTTC. Amino acid sequence: CASSQIGRRAYEQYF.

This clonotype appeared a few times. The chain combines TRBV27 with TRBJ2-1; TRBD2 aligns across 7 bases. The CDR3 runs 16 residues. In germline, CDR1 is MNHEY, CDR2 SMNVEV (reference sequence). With 3 bases clipped from V and 4 bases from J, the junction kept 9 bases outside the gene matches. The CDR3, as DNA: TGTGCCAGCAGTTTTACTGCGAGCGGGATGTACAATGAGCAGTTCTTC. Translation: CASSFTASGMYNEQFF.

This clonotype was seen more than once but under ten times. The chain combines TRBV20-1 with TRBJ2-5; the D gene is possibly TRBD2 (5 bases). Trimming took off 3 bases at V and 10 bases at J, with 21 bases between the two ends. Germline CDR1 and CDR2: DFQATT and SNEGSKA (reference sequence). CDR3 size: 14 residues. The CDR3 here is CSASAGPRDGDQYF. The CDR3 nucleotides read TGCAGTGCTAGCGCGGGCCCCCGGGATGGGGACCAGTACTTC.